A selection of T cell receptor beta chains follows, all from one sample in a study of tumor-infiltrating lymphocytes in primary liver carcinoma. TCRdb ran MiXCR on the multiplex PCR reads and lists one entry per CDR3 protein. The sample carries 330,000 or so distinct CDR3 sequences, 65% recorded once. The source material was peripheral blood. The receptors originated from a man aged 35-49 years with primary liver carcinoma and hepatitis B virus infection. Each CDR3 is given with its conserved first and last residue. Part of the rows lack a size; the others show once, few, many or a class for expanded clones.

size	length	J	V	CDR3
few	15	TRBJ2-3	TRBV7-9	CASSLGQGWTDTQYF
NA	15	TRBJ2-3	TRBV5-4	CASSTRSGRTDMQYF
NA	16	TRBJ1-1	TRBV11-2	CASSARDSLIDAEALF
once	17	TRBJ2-1	TRBV5-5	CASSLVPSGSYYNEQFF
NA	11	TRBJ1-1	TRBV6-2/TRBV6-3	CANSLGREAFF
once	14	TRBJ2-7	TRBV6-1	CASSEGGTAYEQYF
NA	16	TRBJ2-2	TRBV11-1	CASSTPAGGPSGEPFF
many	14	TRBJ2-3	TRBV11-2	CASSLSRGTDTQYF
many	13	TRBJ2-5	TRBV29-1	CSVEGGSARTQYF
NA	15	TRBJ2-3	TRBV11-2	CASSSLDLLADTQYF
NA	17	TRBJ2-2	TRBV11-2	CAGSPQGQPLSTGELFF
NA	15	TRBJ2-3	TRBV5-4	CASSLDWGATDTLYF
once	14	TRBJ2-7	TRBV12-5	CVSGLVLDSYEQYF
NA	15	TRBJ2-7	TRBV6-1	CASSGPGTGPYEQYF
many	15	TRBJ1-2	TRBV5-5	CASSLTGTGLYGYTF
NA	15	TRBJ2-1	TRBV4-3	CASSQDSWGNDEQSF
NA	16	TRBJ2-7	TRBV11-2	CASSVGRASSTYEQYF
NA	14	TRBJ2-5	TRBV11-2	CASSRIGGYGTQYF
NA	14	TRBJ1-1	TRBV19	CASNPGQGGTEAFF
NA	16	TRBJ2-2	TRBV11-2	CASSQIAGESPGELFF
many	11	TRBJ2-2	TRBV29-1	CSVRVLGELFF
many	15	TRBJ1-4	TRBV4-3	CASSQEGRGREKLFF
NA	13	TRBJ1-6	TRBV28	CATSRGYNSPLHF
NA	13	TRBJ2-3	TRBV11-2	CASSSIGSDKQYF
once	12	TRBJ2-7	TRBV5-1	CASSLDKWEQYF
NA	15	TRBJ2-1	TRBV11-2	CASSSRLTAFNEQFF
once	17	TRBJ2-3	TRBV6-5	CASSYGAAGAFTDTHYF
NA	11	TRBJ2-7	TRBV11-2	CASLIWGEQYF
few	15	TRBJ2-3	TRBV11-2	CASSLGGTRPDTQYF
once	15	TRBJ2-7	TRBV12-3/TRBV12-4	CASSLGLAGGYEHYF
NA	13	TRBJ2-7	TRBV28	CAINTDGSYEQYF
few	15	TRBJ2-3	TRBV10-3	CAISAGQAPTDTQYF
many	12	TRBJ2-7	TRBV6-6	CASSYGWNEQYF
NA	16	TRBJ2-7	TRBV5-1	CASSSYPRGYGYEQYF
NA	11	TRBJ2-1	TRBV7-9	CASSQGRYSFF
NA	12	TRBJ1-2	TRBV11-2	CASSPTVYGYTF
NA	12	TRBJ2-7	TRBV19	CASFLVGDEQYF
NA	15	TRBJ2-2	TRBV11-2	CAGSLEIGLTGELFF
NA	13	TRBJ1-1	TRBV11-1	CVSSLSLDTEAFF
NA	14	TRBJ2-2	TRBV11-2	CASRLRESTEELFF
NA	15	TRBJ2-7	TRBV6-5	CASNHAWTVSYEQYF
NA	15	TRBJ2-1	TRBV28	CASNFTLAGGQEQFF
few	16	TRBJ2-6	TRBV28	CASTLQGGSGANVLTF
NA	13	TRBJ2-7	TRBV11-2	CAGSRTQPYEQYF
few	15	TRBJ2-7	TRBV5-4	CASSDSRAGGHEQYF
NA	17	TRBJ2-1	TRBV18	CASSPLGLGSSYNEQFF
many	14	TRBJ1-1	TRBV11-2	CASSFGTGVAEAFF
NA	17	TRBJ1-3	TRBV11-2	CSSSLHEGGASGNTIYF
once	13	TRBJ1-3	TRBV28	CASIPGTGNTIYF
many	14	TRBJ1-1	TRBV6-2/TRBV6-3	CASRRTGSNTEAFF
many	16	TRBJ2-7	TRBV6-2/TRBV6-3	CASRQNRDRGSYEQYF
NA	15	TRBJ2-2	TRBV11-2	CANITGGRNTGGLFF
NA	16	TRBJ2-1	TRBV12-3/TRBV12-4	CRSRGTSGLMGNEQFF